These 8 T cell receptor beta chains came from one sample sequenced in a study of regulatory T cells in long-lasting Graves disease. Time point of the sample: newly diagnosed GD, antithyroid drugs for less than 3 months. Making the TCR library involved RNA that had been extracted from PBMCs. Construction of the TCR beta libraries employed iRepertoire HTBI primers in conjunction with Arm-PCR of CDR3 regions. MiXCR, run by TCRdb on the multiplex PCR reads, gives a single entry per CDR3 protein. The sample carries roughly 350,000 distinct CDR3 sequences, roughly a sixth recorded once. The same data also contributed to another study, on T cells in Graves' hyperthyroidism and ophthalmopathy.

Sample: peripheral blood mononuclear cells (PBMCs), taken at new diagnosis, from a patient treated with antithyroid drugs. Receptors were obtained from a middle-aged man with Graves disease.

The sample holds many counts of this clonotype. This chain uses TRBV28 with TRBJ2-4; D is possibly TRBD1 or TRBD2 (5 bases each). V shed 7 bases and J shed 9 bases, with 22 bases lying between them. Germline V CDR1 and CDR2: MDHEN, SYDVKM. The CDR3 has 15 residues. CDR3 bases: TGTGCCAGCAAGGGCGCCGGGGACGGTGTGGGCATTCAGTACTTC. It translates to CASKGAGDGVGIQYF.

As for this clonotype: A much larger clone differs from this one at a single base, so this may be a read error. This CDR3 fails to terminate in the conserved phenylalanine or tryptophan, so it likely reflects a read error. This chain's CDR3 is CASSPDQDASIPLHS. Written as DNA, the CDR3 is TGTGCCAGCTCACCAGACCAGGACGCATCAATCCCCCTCCACTCT. The J gene is TRBJ1-6, the V gene TRBV18; D not resolved. V lost 2 bases and J 13 bases, leaving 18 bases between the germline ends. The CDR3 has 15 residues. Germline CDR1 is KGHSH and CDR2 is LQKENI.

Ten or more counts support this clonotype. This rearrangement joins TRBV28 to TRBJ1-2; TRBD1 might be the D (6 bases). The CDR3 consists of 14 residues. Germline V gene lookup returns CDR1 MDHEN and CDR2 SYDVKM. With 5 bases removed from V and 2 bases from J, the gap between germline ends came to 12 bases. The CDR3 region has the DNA TGTGCCAGCAGTCCCCGGACAGCAAACTATGGCTACACCTTC. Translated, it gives CASSPRTANYGYTF.

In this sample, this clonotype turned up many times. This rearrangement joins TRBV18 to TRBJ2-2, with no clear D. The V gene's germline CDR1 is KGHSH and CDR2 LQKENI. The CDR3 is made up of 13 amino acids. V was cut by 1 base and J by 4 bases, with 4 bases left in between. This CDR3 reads CASSPLVTGELFF. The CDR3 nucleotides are TGTGCCAGCTCACCACTAGTCACCGGGGAGCTGTTTTTT.

CDR3 nucleotides: TGTGCCAGCAGTTTGGCCAGTACCTACGAGCAGTACTTC. Encoded protein: CASSLASTYEQYF. The chain combines TRBV28 with TRBJ2-7, with no clear D. V gave up 3 bases and J gave up 2 bases, with 8 bases separating them. The V gene's germline CDR1 is MDHEN and CDR2 SYDVKM. The CDR3 covers 13 residues.

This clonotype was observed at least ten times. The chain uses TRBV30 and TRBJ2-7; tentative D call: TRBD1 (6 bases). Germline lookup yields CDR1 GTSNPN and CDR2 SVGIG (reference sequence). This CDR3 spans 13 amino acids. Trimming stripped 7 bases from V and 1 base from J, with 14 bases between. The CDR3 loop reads CAFQDRTSYEQYF. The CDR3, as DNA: TGTGCCTTCCAAGACAGGACGTCCTACGAGCAGTACTTC.

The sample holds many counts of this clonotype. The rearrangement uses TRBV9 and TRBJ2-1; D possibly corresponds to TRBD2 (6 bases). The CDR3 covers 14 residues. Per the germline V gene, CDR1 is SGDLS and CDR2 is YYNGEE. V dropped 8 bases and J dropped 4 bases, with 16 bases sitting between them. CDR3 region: CASSTGLVYNEQFF. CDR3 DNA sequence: TGTGCCAGTTCTACGGGACTGGTATACAATGAGCAGTTCTTC. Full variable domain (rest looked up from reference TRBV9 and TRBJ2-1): DSGVTQTPKHLITATGQRVTLRCSPRSGDLSVYWYQQSLDQGLQFLIQYYNGEERAKGNILERFSAQQFPDLHSELNLSSLELGDSALYFCASSTGLVYNEQFFGPGTRLTVL.

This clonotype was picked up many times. The CDR3 nucleotides read TGTGCCATCAGTGACAGGGGCAGGGGGAACGAGCAGTACTTC. Translated: CAISDRGRGNEQYF. V usage is TRBV10-3 and J usage is TRBJ2-7, with 7 bases that match TRBD1. The CDR3 loop spans 14 amino acids. The V segment lost 3 bases and the J segment 5 bases; nucleotides outside the gene matches: 7. CDR1 is ENHRY and CDR2 is SYGVKD in the germline V gene.